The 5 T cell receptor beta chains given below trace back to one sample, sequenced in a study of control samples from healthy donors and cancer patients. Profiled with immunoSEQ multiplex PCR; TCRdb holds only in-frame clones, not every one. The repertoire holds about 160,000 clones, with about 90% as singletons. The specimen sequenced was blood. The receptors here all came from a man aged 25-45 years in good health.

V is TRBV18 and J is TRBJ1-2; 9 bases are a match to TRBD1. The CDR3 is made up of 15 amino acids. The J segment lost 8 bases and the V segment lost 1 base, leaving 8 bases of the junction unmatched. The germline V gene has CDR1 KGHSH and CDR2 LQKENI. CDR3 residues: CASSPQGQGASGYTF. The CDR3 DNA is TGTGCCAGCTCACCACAGGGACAGGGAGCAAGCGGCTACACCTTC.

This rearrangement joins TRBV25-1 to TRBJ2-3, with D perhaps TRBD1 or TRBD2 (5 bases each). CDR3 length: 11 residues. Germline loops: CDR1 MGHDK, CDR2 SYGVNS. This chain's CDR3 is CAASVGGTQYF. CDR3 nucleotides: TGTGCAGCCTCGGTTGGGGGTACGCAGTATTTT.

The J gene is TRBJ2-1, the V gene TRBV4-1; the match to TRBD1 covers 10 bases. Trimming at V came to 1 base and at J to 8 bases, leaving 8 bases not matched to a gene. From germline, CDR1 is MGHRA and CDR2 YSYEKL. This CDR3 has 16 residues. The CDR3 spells CASSQAPGQGRDEQFF. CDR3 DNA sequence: TGCGCCAGCAGCCAAGCTCCGGGACAGGGGCGGGATGAGCAGTTCTTC.

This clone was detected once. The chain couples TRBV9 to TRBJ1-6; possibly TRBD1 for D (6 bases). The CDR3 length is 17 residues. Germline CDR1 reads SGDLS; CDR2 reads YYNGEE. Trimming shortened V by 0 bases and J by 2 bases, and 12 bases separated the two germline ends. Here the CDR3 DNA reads TGTGCCAGCAGCGTAGCCTCCGGACAGACCTATAATTCACCCCTCCACTTT. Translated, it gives CASSVASGQTYNSPLHF.

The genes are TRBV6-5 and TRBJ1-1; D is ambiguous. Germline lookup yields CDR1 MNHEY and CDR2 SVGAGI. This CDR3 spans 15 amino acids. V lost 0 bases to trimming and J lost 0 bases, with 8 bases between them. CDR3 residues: CASSYSSFLNTEAFF. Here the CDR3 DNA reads TGTGCCAGCAGTTACTCGAGTTTTTTGAACACTGAAGCTTTCTTT.